What follows are 11 T cell receptor beta chains derived from one specimen sequenced in a study of long-term antiretroviral therapy in people with HIV. Investigators performed immunoSEQ version v3.0 at survey level. Here immunoSEQ multiplex PCR was the method, and the copy in TCRdb shows in-frame clones only, minus some. The sample includes some 28,000 clones, around three quarters seen only once; the top ten take 7.3%. Material: unsorted PBMCs, obtained 0.3 years after starting antiretroviral therapy. The receptors stem from a man in his forties with HIV.

The gene calls are TRBV5-1 and TRBJ2-4; D may be TRBD1 (6 bases). The CDR3 is made up of 18 amino acids. The V end was cut by 1 base, the J end by 0 bases, with 17 bases between. Germline lookup yields CDR1 SGHRS and CDR2 YFSETQ. CDR3 residues: CASSLYPGDWEAKNIQYF. The DNA of the CDR3 is TGCGCCAGCAGCTTGTACCCAGGGGATTGGGAAGCCAAAAACATTCAGTACTTC.

This clone occurred a few times. The rearrangement uses TRBV6-6 and TRBJ1-4; D may be TRBD1 (6 bases). V was clipped by 1 base and J by 8 bases, with 8 bases between them. This CDR3 is built from 13 residues. Germline CDR1 reads MNHNY; CDR2 reads SVGAGI (reference sequence). CDR3 protein: CASSYLGGEKLFF. CDR3 sequence (DNA): TGTGCCAGCAGTTACTTGGGGGGCGAAAAACTGTTTTTT.

The sample holds a few counts of this clone. This chain links TRBV28 with TRBJ2-7, with D perhaps TRBD1 (6 bases). V was clipped by 3 bases and J by 6 bases, with 9 bases between them. The CDR3 contains 12 residues. Germline V CDR1 and CDR2: MDHEN, SYDVKM. The CDR3 DNA reads as TGTGCCAGCAGTTTCAGGACAGCCGAGCAGTACTTC. Its translation is CASSFRTAEQYF.

The table lists this clone with a count of one. The chain employs TRBV11-1 and TRBJ1-1; D is possibly TRBD1 (5 bases). The germline V and J ends were trimmed by 5 bases and 2 bases, with 12 bases remaining between them. The length of the CDR3 is 14 residues. The germline V gene has CDR1 SGHAT and CDR2 FQDESV (reference sequence). The CDR3 loop reads CASSPWGGNTEAFF. CDR3 coding DNA: TGTGCCAGCAGCCCATGGGGCGGAAACACTGAAGCTTTCTTT.

V is TRBV18 and J is TRBJ1-4, with TRBD1 matching over 7 bases. V was pared by 2 bases and J by 7 bases, with 13 bases of the junction left unmatched. The CDR3 contains 17 residues. From germline, CDR1 is KGHSH and CDR2 LQKENI. CDR3 loop: CASSPEGDRLSSEKLFF. The CDR3 DNA is TGTGCCAGCTCACCAGAAGGGGACAGACTTAGCAGTGAAAAACTGTTTTTT. Full variable domain (rest looked up from reference TRBV18 and TRBJ1-4): NAGVMQNPRHLVRRRGQEARLRCSPMKGHSHVYWYRQLPEEGLKFMVYLQKENIIDESGMPKERFSAEFPKEGPSILRIQQVVRGDSAAYFCASSPEGDRLSSEKLFFGSGTQLSVL.

The gene calls are TRBV9 and TRBJ1-1, with D tentatively TRBD1 (6 bases). In germline, CDR1 is SGDLS, CDR2 YYNGEE. V was clipped by 4 bases and J by 8 bases, with 9 bases between them. The length of the CDR3 is 11 residues. CDR3 coding DNA: TGTGCCAGCAGCAGGGGGAGCGAAGCTTTCTTT. Translation: CASSRGSEAFF.

The genes are TRBV6-4 and TRBJ2-3; 8 bases are a match to TRBD2. The J segment lost 4 bases and the V segment lost 3 bases, leaving 3 bases of the junction unmatched. Germline V gene data show CDR1 as MRHNA and CDR2 as SNTAGT. CDR3 size: 14 residues. CDR3 protein: CASSEAGAADTQYF. In DNA form, the CDR3 reads TGTGCCAGCAGTGAAGCGGGAGCGGCAGATACGCAGTATTTT.

The V call is TRBV6-5, the J call TRBJ2-2; D is possibly TRBD1 (6 bases). The CDR3 covers 13 residues. Looked up from germline, CDR1 is MNHEY and CDR2 is SVGAGI. V shed 5 bases and J shed 5 bases, with 9 bases lying between them. DNA of the CDR3: TGTGCCAGCAGTATTGGACAGACCGGGGAGCTGTTTTTT. Protein sequence: CASSIGQTGELFF.

V gene TRBV19 combines with J gene TRBJ2-7, with 8 bases identical to TRBD1. Unmatched junction bases numbered 19, after V lost 10 bases and J lost 2 bases. The CDR3 has 17 residues. CDR1 is LNHDA, CDR2 SQIVND, per germline (reference sequence). The CDR3 sequence: CATSVGQAPSMAYEQYF. CDR3 DNA sequence: TGTGCCACCTCCGTGGGACAGGCCCCGTCGATGGCCTACGAGCAGTACTTC.

The J gene is TRBJ2-7, the V gene TRBV10-3, with TRBD2 matching 12 bases. V shed 7 bases and J 3 bases; nucleotides not matched to a gene: 10. CDR3 length: 16 residues. Germline loops: CDR1 ENHRY, CDR2 SYGVKD. CDR3 bases: TGTGCCATCATCCCTAGCGGGAGGGCCGTAAGCTACGAGCAGTACTTC. It encodes CAIIPSGRAVSYEQYF.

The sample holds one count of this clone. V usage is TRBV6-6 and J usage is TRBJ1-1, with D possibly being TRBD1 (6 bases). The CDR3 covers 16 residues. Germline V gene lookup returns CDR1 MNHNY and CDR2 SVGAGI (reference sequence). The germline V and J ends were trimmed by 2 bases and 1 base, with 14 bases remaining between them. The CDR3 nucleotides are TGTGCCAGCAGTTACATGAAGGGGGGAACGAACACTGAAGCTTTCTTT. As protein: CASSYMKGGTNTEAFF.